This TCR beta chain emerged from a study of blood T cell repertoires in COVID-19 (dated by TCRdb to the early 2020s). Background for the entire study: The collaborator samples originated in the United States, Italy and Spain and spanned the acute and convalescent phases of COVID-19. HLA class I and class II types, where available, came from metadata supplied by the sample provider rather than from assay-based typing. Subjects who had been exposed to COVID-19, were actively infected with it, or had recovered from it provided the deeply sampled blood TCRbeta repertoires that made up the dataset. The sample metadata nearly always contained a de-identified subject ID, COVID-19 status, age in years and sex. The samples were drawn from two sources: the first 160 participants of the ongoing ImmuneRACE study, and about 1,300 subjects contributed by 6 global collaborators. The repertoires were released in a freely available public database intended as a resource for research on the immune response to SARS-CoV-2. The material from the prospective study consisted of cDNA or gDNA derived from T cells, B-cell-depleted T cells, or PBMCs.

With regard to this clone: No antigen is known for it. It has no much larger one-base neighbor in the sample; base qualities were not kept.

Study-wide conclusions, independent of this receptor: How much clinical and demographic metadata was included differed by source and by participant, and the metadata was provided uncurated.

A second Seattle source provided samples from volunteer blood donors who had recovered from COVID-19. Collaborating institutions collected whole blood in K2EDTA tubes following their own protocols. For TCRbeta analysis, collaborator samples were shipped as frozen whole blood, as isolated PBMCs, or as DNA extracted from either sample type. TCRbeta CDR3 regions were amplified from genomic DNA by means of the immunoSEQ Assay, a bias-controlled multiplex PCR. The study's own analysis went as follows. Nucleated cell counts per sample were estimated from amplification of reference gene primers within the assay. Sequence reads were collapsed and filtered to measure the absolute abundance of every unique TCRbeta CDR3 rearrangement. Productive Simpson clonality was computed per sample as the square root of Simpson's diversity index over productive rearrangements. TCRdb re-hosts the immuneACCESS table, in-frame sequences only. Its copies lack some clones; in the studies checked, an unresolved V gene accounts for under half of them, and the cause for the rest is not known. V, J and clone size reflect that table, while D and trimming were determined from the DNA. The sample includes 150,000 to 200,000 clones, with less than 85% observed a single time. Jointly, the top ten make up about 13% of the sample.

The specimen sequenced was peripheral blood. This receptor was identified in a man aged 45 to 65 who had recovered from COVID-19.

The CDR3 here reads CAWKRDSYYEQYF. The bases read TGTGCCTGGAAACGGGACAGCTACTACGAGCAGTACTTC. The sequence joins TRBV30 to TRBJ2-7, with 7 bases matching TRBD1. The CDR3, cysteine through phenylalanine, is 13 amino acids long. Solely the CDR3 DNA is kept, with 39 bases framed from the first base. Trimming accounts for 4 bases at V and 3 bases at J, while the number of junction bases matched to no gene is 6. Per the germline V gene (reference sequence), GTSNPN is the CDR1 and SVGIG is the CDR2.